These T cell receptor beta chains were read from a single sample in a study of regulatory T cells in long-lasting Graves disease. One entry per CDR3 protein results from TCRdb running MiXCR on the multiplex PCR reads. The sample lists more than 450,000 distinct CDR3 sequences; around 12% were seen once. These sequences were also reported in another study, on T cells in Graves' hyperthyroidism and ophthalmopathy.

The specimen was peripheral blood mononuclear cells (PBMCs), collected at new diagnosis, from a patient treated with antithyroid drugs. These receptors were taken from a woman in her 30s with Graves disease. The CDR3 runs from the conserved cysteine through the conserved F or W. The D gene is left open where the match is weak. Expanded clones get a size class; other rows say once, few or many, or leave the size out.

J gene: TRBJ2-2
clone size: NA
D gene: TRBD1
V gene: TRBV6-2/TRBV6-3
CDR3 DNA: TGTGCCAGCAGTTACTCGGACAGGGCGAACACCGGGGAGCTGTTTTTT
CDR3 protein: CASSYSDRANTGELFF

J gene: TRBJ2-1
clone size: many
D gene: TRBD2
V gene: TRBV3-1
CDR3 DNA: TGTGCCAGCACCGATGGACTAGCGGGTAGAAAGCAGTTCTTC
CDR3 protein: CASTDGLAGRKQFF

J gene: TRBJ1-5
clone size: NA
D gene: TRBD1
V gene: TRBV4-1
CDR3 DNA: TGCGCCAGCAGCCATTCGGACAGGCGTCAGCCCCAGCATTTT
CDR3 protein: CASSHSDRRQPQHF

J gene: TRBJ2-1
clone size: NA
D gene: TRBD2
V gene: TRBV7-4
CDR3 DNA: TGTGCCAGCAGCTTAGGGTCTAGCGGGAGAACGGGCAATGAGCAGTTCTTC
CDR3 protein: CASSLGSSGRTGNEQFF

J gene: TRBJ1-1
clone size: many
D gene: NA
V gene: TRBV9
CDR3 DNA: TGTGCCAGCAGCGCCTTGGTGGCGGGGGCCTTGATGAACACTGAAGCTTTCTTT
CDR3 protein: CASSALVAGALMNTEAFF

J gene: TRBJ1-2
clone size: many
D gene: NA
V gene: TRBV28
CDR3 DNA: TGTGCCAGCAGTTTTTGGCAGGGTCACGGCTACACCTTC
CDR3 protein: CASSFWQGHGYTF

J gene: TRBJ1-5
clone size: few
D gene: NA
V gene: TRBV6-1
CDR3 DNA: TGTGCCAGCAAAGGTAACGTTAATAGCAATCAGCCCCAGCATTTT
CDR3 protein: CASKGNVNSNQPQHF

J gene: TRBJ2-5
clone size: many
D gene: NA
V gene: TRBV29-1
CDR3 DNA: TGCAGCGTTGCACCACTCGGTCGAGAGACCCAGTACTTC
CDR3 protein: CSVAPLGRETQYF

J gene: TRBJ2-1
clone size: NA
D gene: TRBD1
V gene: TRBV19
CDR3 DNA: TGTGCCAGTAGTATTCAGGACAGGGGGCCTTACAATGAGCAGTTCTTC
CDR3 protein: CASSIQDRGPYNEQFF

J gene: TRBJ2-2
clone size: NA
D gene: TRBD2
V gene: TRBV5-4
CDR3 DNA: TGTGCCAGCAGGAGAACCGGACTAGCGGGAGGGCCGATCGGGGAGCTGTTTTTT
CDR3 protein: CASRRTGLAGGPIGELFF

J gene: TRBJ1-5
clone size: many
D gene: NA
V gene: TRBV2
CDR3 DNA: TGTGCCAGCAGAGTCGTGGGGGGCGCGCGTCAGCCCCAGCATTTT
CDR3 protein: CASRVVGGARQPQHF

J gene: TRBJ2-7
clone size: many
D gene: NA
V gene: TRBV6-1
CDR3 DNA: TGTGCCAGCAGTGAACGCGAGACCGGCTCCTACGAGCAGTACTTC
CDR3 protein: CASSERETGSYEQYF

J gene: TRBJ2-3
clone size: few
D gene: TRBD2
V gene: TRBV3-1
CDR3 DNA: TGTGCCAGCAGCCAAGATCTTTGGACTAGCGGGAGAAGTTTTGTGGGAGATACGCAGTATTTT
CDR3 protein: CASSQDLWTSGRSFVGDTQYF

J gene: TRBJ2-1
clone size: NA
D gene: TRBD2
V gene: TRBV24-1
CDR3 DNA: TGTGCCACCAGTGATTACGCGGGAGCCCACAATGAGCAGTTCTTC
CDR3 protein: CATSDYAGAHNEQFF

J gene: TRBJ1-3
clone size: NA
D gene: NA
V gene: TRBV12-3/TRBV12-4
CDR3 DNA: TGTGCCAGCCGCTTGGGGGGGGCCTCTGGAAACACCATATATTTT
CDR3 protein: CASRLGGASGNTIYF

J gene: TRBJ1-1
clone size: many
D gene: TRBD1
V gene: TRBV13
CDR3 DNA: TGTGCCAGCAGCCCGGACAGGGGGCGGAACACTGAAGCTTTCTTT
CDR3 protein: CASSPDRGRNTEAFF

J gene: TRBJ1-2
clone size: NA
D gene: NA
V gene: TRBV25-1
CDR3 DNA: TGTGCCAGCAGTGAATATACCCCAGTGGGTGGCTACACCTTC
CDR3 protein: CASSEYTPVGGYTF

J gene: TRBJ1-4
clone size: many
D gene: NA
V gene: TRBV29-1
CDR3 DNA: TGCAGCGTCCTGGACAGAGGGGATGAAAAACTGTTTTTT
CDR3 protein: CSVLDRGDEKLFF

J gene: TRBJ2-1
clone size: NA
D gene: NA
V gene: TRBV4-1
CDR3 DNA: TGCGCCAGCAGCCAAGATGAGGTCGGGAACAATGAGCAGTTCTTC
CDR3 protein: CASSQDEVGNNEQFF

J gene: TRBJ1-3
clone size: NA
D gene: TRBD1
V gene: TRBV7-6
CDR3 DNA: TGTGCCACCAGAAGTGGGGACAGGCGAAACACCATATATTTT
CDR3 protein: CATRSGDRRNTIYF

J gene: TRBJ2-4
clone size: NA
D gene: NA
V gene: TRBV29-1
CDR3 DNA: TGCAGCGTTGAGTGGGGGTCCAAAAACATTCAGTACTTC
CDR3 protein: CSVEWGSKNIQYF

J gene: TRBJ1-1
clone size: NA
D gene: NA
V gene: TRBV7-2
CDR3 DNA: TGTGCCAGCAGCCCCTTCGCGGGGGACACTGAAGCTTTCTTT
CDR3 protein: CASSPFAGDTEAFF

J gene: TRBJ2-7
clone size: many
D gene: TRBD1
V gene: TRBV28
CDR3 DNA: TGTGCCAGCAGCCCAACGGGACAGGGTCGAATAAGCGAGCAGTACTTC
CDR3 protein: CASSPTGQGRISEQYF

J gene: TRBJ2-1
clone size: many
D gene: TRBD2
V gene: TRBV12-3/TRBV12-4
CDR3 DNA: TGTGCCAGCAGTTTATCTAGCGGGAGGGCCAACTACAATGAGCAGTTCTTC
CDR3 protein: CASSLSSGRANYNEQFF

J gene: TRBJ2-5
clone size: many
D gene: TRBD1
V gene: TRBV6-2/TRBV6-3
CDR3 DNA: TGTGCCAGCAGCTCCAGGGGGCTAGGGGAGACCCAGTACTTC
CDR3 protein: CASSSRGLGETQYF

J gene: TRBJ2-5
clone size: many
D gene: NA
V gene: TRBV9
CDR3 DNA: TGTGCCAGCAGCGTAGGGAGGGGGCGCCAAGAGACCCAGTACTTC
CDR3 protein: CASSVGRGRQETQYF

J gene: TRBJ2-2
clone size: many
D gene: NA
V gene: TRBV2
CDR3 DNA: TGTGCCAGTACCTTAGCCGGGGAGCTGTTTTTT
CDR3 protein: CASTLAGELFF

J gene: TRBJ2-1
clone size: many
D gene: TRBD2
V gene: TRBV2
CDR3 DNA: TGTGCCAGCAGCGCCGGGGCTAGCGGCTCCGGAAGGCAGTTCTTC
CDR3 protein: CASSAGASGSGRQFF

J gene: TRBJ2-7
clone size: few
D gene: NA
V gene: TRBV12-3/TRBV12-4
CDR3 DNA: TGTGCCAGCACCTTAAACGCGGCGTTTTTAGGCTACGAGCAGTACTTC
CDR3 protein: CASTLNAAFLGYEQYF

J gene: TRBJ2-3
clone size: many
D gene: NA
V gene: TRBV11-2
CDR3 DNA: TGTGCCAGCAGCTTAGACGGAGATACGCAGTATTTT
CDR3 protein: CASSLDGDTQYF

J gene: TRBJ2-5
clone size: many
D gene: TRBD1
V gene: TRBV29-1
CDR3 DNA: TGCAGCGCCTGGGACAGTTGGGAGACCCAGTACTTC
CDR3 protein: CSAWDSWETQYF

J gene: TRBJ2-7
clone size: many
D gene: NA
V gene: TRBV2
CDR3 DNA: TGTGCCAGCGGGTCTCACGAGCAGTACTTC
CDR3 protein: CASGSHEQYF

J gene: TRBJ1-1
clone size: few
D gene: NA
V gene: TRBV7-3
CDR3 DNA: TGTGCCAGCAGCCGCTTATACAACACTGAAGCTTTCTTT
CDR3 protein: CASSRLYNTEAFF

J gene: TRBJ2-1
clone size: many
D gene: NA
V gene: TRBV12-3/TRBV12-4
CDR3 DNA: TGTGCCAGCACCCCCGGGGTGGAGCAGTTCTTC
CDR3 protein: CASTPGVEQFF

J gene: TRBJ2-7
clone size: many
D gene: NA
V gene: TRBV29-1
CDR3 DNA: TGCAGCGTTGAAGGAACTAAGGGTGGAACTTACGAGCAGTACTTC
CDR3 protein: CSVEGTKGGTYEQYF

J gene: TRBJ1-1
clone size: NA
D gene: NA
V gene: TRBV4-2
CDR3 DNA: TGTGCCAGCAGCCAAGATCGGGAATTTCCTTATACGAACACTGAAGCTTTCTTT
CDR3 protein: CASSQDREFPYTNTEAFF

J gene: TRBJ1-1
clone size: many
D gene: NA
V gene: TRBV30
CDR3 DNA: TGTGCCTGGGGCGGGAGGGGACTTGCGTGGGACACTGAAGCTTTCTTT
CDR3 protein: CAWGGRGLAWDTEAFF

J gene: TRBJ2-1
clone size: many
D gene: TRBD1
V gene: TRBV24-1
CDR3 DNA: TGTGCCACCAGTGATAGACAGGGGGGCTACTACAATGAGCAGTTCTTC
CDR3 protein: CATSDRQGGYYNEQFF

J gene: TRBJ2-7
clone size: few
D gene: NA
V gene: TRBV30
CDR3 DNA: TGTGCCGCCTCTGGCGGGACCTCCGGTGAGCAGTACTTC
CDR3 protein: CAASGGTSGEQYF

J gene: TRBJ2-7
clone size: many
D gene: NA
V gene: TRBV10-3
CDR3 DNA: TGTGCCATCAGTGAGACAGTGACTACCTACGAGCAGTACTTC
CDR3 protein: CAISETVTTYEQYF

J gene: TRBJ1-2
clone size: many
D gene: TRBD1
V gene: TRBV12-3/TRBV12-4
CDR3 DNA: TGTGCCAGCAGTCCAGGGGGCGCGTACTATGGCTACACCTTC
CDR3 protein: CASSPGGAYYGYTF

J gene: TRBJ2-7
clone size: many
D gene: NA
V gene: TRBV11-2
CDR3 DNA: TGTGCCAGCAGCCCTAACAGGGATCCCGTCTACGAGCAGTACTTC
CDR3 protein: CASSPNRDPVYEQYF

J gene: TRBJ2-5
clone size: many
D gene: NA
V gene: TRBV12-5
CDR3 DNA: TGTGCTAGTGGTTTGGGGACAGCAGAGACCCAGTACTTC
CDR3 protein: CASGLGTAETQYF

J gene: TRBJ1-6
clone size: many
D gene: TRBD1
V gene: TRBV20-1
CDR3 DNA: TGCAGTGCTGGAACAGGGGTTAATTCACCCCTCCACTTT
CDR3 protein: CSAGTGVNSPLHF

J gene: TRBJ2-3
clone size: many
D gene: TRBD2
V gene: TRBV20-1
CDR3 DNA: TGCAGTGCTAGAGATTGGGAGGCGGGAGGATCTGATACGCAGTATTTT
CDR3 protein: CSARDWEAGGSDTQYF

J gene: TRBJ1-5
clone size: NA
D gene: NA
V gene: TRBV5-6
CDR3 DNA: TGTGCCAGCAGCTTGGCTGGGGCCGGGGGCAATCAGCCCCAGCATTTT
CDR3 protein: CASSLAGAGGNQPQHF

J gene: TRBJ2-7
clone size: NA
D gene: NA
V gene: TRBV28
CDR3 DNA: TGTGCCAGCAGACTAGGGGATTACGAGCAGTACTTC
CDR3 protein: CASRLGDYEQYF

J gene: TRBJ1-2
clone size: many
D gene: NA
V gene: TRBV10-3
CDR3 DNA: TGTGCCATCAGTGCCAGGGAGGATAGTGGCTACACCTTC
CDR3 protein: CAISAREDSGYTF